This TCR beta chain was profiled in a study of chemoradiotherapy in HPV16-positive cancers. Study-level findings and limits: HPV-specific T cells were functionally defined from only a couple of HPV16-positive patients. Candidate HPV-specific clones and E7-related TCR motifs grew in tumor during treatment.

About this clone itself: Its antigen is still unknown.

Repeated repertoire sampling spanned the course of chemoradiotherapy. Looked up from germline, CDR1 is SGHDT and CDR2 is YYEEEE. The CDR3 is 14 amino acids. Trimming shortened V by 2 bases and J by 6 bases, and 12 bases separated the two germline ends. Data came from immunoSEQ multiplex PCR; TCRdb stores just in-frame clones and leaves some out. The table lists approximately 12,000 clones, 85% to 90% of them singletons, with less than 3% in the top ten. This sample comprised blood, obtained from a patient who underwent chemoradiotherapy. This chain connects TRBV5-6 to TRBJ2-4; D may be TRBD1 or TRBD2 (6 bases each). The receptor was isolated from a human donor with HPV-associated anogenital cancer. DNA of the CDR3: TGTGCCAGCAGCTTCAGGGGAGGTTTAAACATTCAGTACTTC. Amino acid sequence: CASSFRGGLNIQYF. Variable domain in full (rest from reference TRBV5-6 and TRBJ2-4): DAGVTQSPTHLIKTRGQQVTLRCSPKSGHDTVSWYQQALGQGPQFIFQYYEEEERQRGNFPDRFSGHQFPNYSSELNVNALLLGDSALYLCASSFRGGLNIQYFGAGTRLSVL.